The 7 T cell receptor beta chains below were found in one sample sequenced in a study of blood T cells in healthy people across ages. The authors ran a second PCR of about 7 to 11 cycles using a sample-barcoded 5' primer and a J-beta primer mix. MiXCR, run by TCRdb on the 5' RACE reads, gives a single entry per CDR3 protein. The data contain around 1,100,000 distinct CDR3 sequences, under 40% of them singletons. The sample consisted of blood. All receptors derive from a young man in good health.

This clonotype appeared a single time. The chain employs TRBV5-1 and TRBJ1-1; D call uncertain. V dropped 4 bases and J dropped 3 bases, with 22 bases sitting between them. This CDR3 is built from 17 residues. Germline CDR1 reads SGHRS; CDR2 reads YFSETQ. CDR3 sequence reads: CASSPVRESLGYTEAFF. CDR3 in DNA: TGCGCCAGCAGCCCGGTGAGGGAATCTCTGGGGTACACTGAAGCTTTCTTT.

The V and J genes are TRBV20-1 and TRBJ1-2; 9 positions match TRBD1. This CDR3 is 17 amino acids long. V trimming: 0 bases; J trimming: 2 bases; junction bases outside the gene matches: 10. Germline CDR1 and CDR2: DFQATT and SNEGSKA (reference sequence). CDR3 nucleotides: TGCAGTGCTAGAGAGAGGGGGGGACAGGGACGAAACTATGGCTACACCTTC. Translated, it gives CSARERGGQGRNYGYTF.

Remarks on this clonotype: This could be a read error, since a much larger clone is one nucleotide away. This chain connects TRBV10-3 to TRBJ2-1; 11 nucleotides line up with TRBD2. The DNA end favors TRBJ2-7, so the J call may be wrong. CDR3 length equals 16 residues. Per germline, CDR1 ENHRY and CDR2 SYGVKD. The CDR3, as DNA: TGTGCCATCAGTGAGTCCGGGACTAGCGGCTACAATGAGCAGTACTTC. Translating it yields CAISESGTSGYNEQYF.

In this sample, this clonotype turned up a few times. The chain links TRBV29-1 to TRBJ1-4; D unresolved. The CDR3 has 14 residues. In germline, CDR1 is SQVTM, CDR2 ANQGSEA. V was cut by 4 bases and J by 0 bases, with 9 bases left in between. The CDR3 is CSVARGATNEKLFF. The DNA for the CDR3 is TGCAGCGTTGCACGGGGAGCAACTAATGAAAAACTGTTTTTT.

This rearrangement joins TRBV3-1 to TRBJ1-2; possibly TRBD1 for D (5 bases). The CDR3 runs to 15 residues. Germline CDR1 reads LGHDT; CDR2 reads YNNKEL (reference sequence). V gave up 0 bases and J gave up 8 bases, with 16 bases separating them. The CDR3 DNA sequence: TGTGCCAGCAGCCAAGATCGGCCCGGGGCGGGGGGCTACACCTTC. Translating it yields CASSQDRPGAGGYTF.

This clonotype was seen once. The rearrangement links TRBV6-2 or TRBV6-3 to TRBJ1-5; TRBD1 matches 7 bases. The length of the CDR3 is 14 residues. V lost 10 bases and J lost 3; bases outside the gene matches: 9. CDR1 is MNHEY, CDR2 SVGEGT, per germline. The CDR3 loop reads CATQGNLDNQPQHF. DNA of the CDR3: TGTGCCACACAGGGGAATTTGGACAATCAGCCCCAGCATTTT.

The rearrangement links TRBV14 to TRBJ2-4, with unresolved D. The germline V gene has CDR1 SGHDN and CDR2 FVKESK. CDR3 length: 16 amino acids. V shed 1 base and J shed 4 bases, with 14 bases lying between them. The CDR3 is CASSQGVETWKNIQYF. The CDR3 DNA is TGTGCCAGCAGCCAAGGGGTGGAGACATGGAAAAACATTCAGTACTTC.